The present entry profiles one T cell receptor (beta chain) with its context. Primers for the PCR totalled 60 Vbeta and 13 Jbeta. Profiling relied on immunoSEQ multiplex PCR, and the TCRdb table lists in-frame clones only, not all of them. The sample consists of 150,000 or so clones, just under 75% of them appearing once. This entry belongs to a study of cytomegalovirus exposure and HLA in healthy donors. This CDR3 contains 17 residues. Germline CDR1 is KGHSH and CDR2 is LQKENI. With 1 base removed from V and 0 bases from J, the gap between germline ends came to 13 bases. The chain links TRBV18 to TRBJ1-3; perhaps TRBD1 as D (6 bases). The clonotype was recovered from a woman between 18 and 29 years old in good health and CMV-seronegative. Sequences were obtained from PBMCs. As DNA, the CDR3 is TGTGCCAGCTCACCACGGTTAACAGGGTACTCTGGAAACACCATATATTTT. Translation gives CASSPRLTGYSGNTIYF.